This TCR beta chain was identified during a study of siplizumab effects on memory and regulatory T cells. Whole-study findings and limits: In roughly 80-97% of proliferating CD4+ or CD8+ clones, a naive or memory phenotype could not be assigned.

CDR1 is SGHNT, CDR2 YENEEA, per germline. Deletions cut 0 bases from V and 2 bases from J, with 8 bases between. CDR3 length equals 15 residues. A single count supports this clone. Its target is unknown. Repertoires were generated with immunoSEQ multiplex PCR, while TCRdb's copy carries only in-frame clones and drops some. The profile covers some 90,000 clones, with approximately 90% appearing a single time and around 16% taken by the ten largest. The chain carries TRBV11-3 and TRBJ2-1; D is unresolved. Sequencing used CD4+ T cells sorted from blood. This clonotype originated in a human donor in good health. DNA for the CDR3: TGTGCCAGCAGCTTAGATCCGCGGCCCTACAATGAGCAGTTCTTC. It is translated as CASSLDPRPYNEQFF.